These 21 T cell receptor beta chains were sequenced from one sample in a study of blood T cell repertoires in COVID-19. Assay used: immunoSEQ multiplex PCR; TCRdb lists only in-frame clones, some missing. The sample consists of approximately 100,000 clones, 70% to 80% of them appearing once. Sequencing input: peripheral blood. All receptors come from a human donor with acute or convalescent COVID-19. The donor label of this sample is uncertain.

The sample holds a few counts of this clone. The CDR3 spells CASSPRTDYGYTF. CDR3 sequence (DNA): TGTGCCAGCAGTCCCCGGACAGACTATGGCTACACCTTC. The chain joins TRBV6-5 to TRBJ1-2, with D maybe TRBD1 (6 bases). Germline V CDR1 and CDR2: MNHEY, SVGAGI. Trimming removed 5 bases at V and 3 bases at J, with 10 bases between. There are 13 residues in the CDR3.

This clone came up a few times. The chain is built from TRBV30 and TRBJ2-7; D possibly corresponds to TRBD2 (6 bases). The CDR3 is 12 residues long. Deletions cut 4 bases from V and 1 base from J, with 8 bases between. Germline loops: CDR1 GTSNPN, CDR2 SVGIG (reference sequence). CDR3 loop: CAWNGGSYEQYF. In DNA form, the CDR3 reads TGTGCCTGGAATGGGGGGTCCTACGAGCAGTACTTC. The complete variable domain, with remaining parts taken from reference TRBV30 and TRBJ2-7, reads SQTIHQWPATLVQPVGSPLSLECTVEGTSNPNLYWYRQAAGRGLQLLFYSVGIGQISSEVPQNLSASRPQDRQFILSSKKLLLSDSGFYLCAWNGGSYEQYFGPGTRLTVT.

The V call is TRBV29-1, the J call TRBJ1-2, with 9 bases that match TRBD1. CDR1 SQVTM and CDR2 ANQGSEA come from the germline V gene. CDR3 length equals 15 residues. V lost 2 bases and J lost 5; bases outside the gene matches: 9. The CDR3 is CSVERRDRGGYGYTF. The CDR3 coding sequence is TGCAGCGTTGAACGTCGAGACAGGGGGGGTTATGGCTACACCTTC.

The chain carries TRBV19 and TRBJ1-6; TRBD1 matches 9 bases. The CDR3 sequence is 14 residues long. In germline, CDR1 is LNHDA, CDR2 SQIVND (reference sequence). V dropped 6 bases and J dropped 6; count of bases not matched to a gene: 3. For the CDR3, the DNA is TGTGCCAGTAGCTTGGACAGGGGTAATTCACCCCTCCACTTT. Its translation: CASSLDRGNSPLHF.

The chain is built from TRBV5-5 and TRBJ2-4; no clear D gene. The germline V gene encodes CDR1 SGHKS and CDR2 YYEKEE (reference sequence). Trimming cost V 1 base and J 10 bases, with 12 bases left between them. CDR3 length: 13 amino acids. The CDR3 spells CASSLLAEEIQYF. In DNA, the CDR3 is TGTGCCAGCAGCTTGTTGGCGGAAGAAATTCAGTACTTC. The whole variable domain, remainder taken from reference TRBV5-5 and TRBJ2-4, is DAGVTQSPTHLIKTRGQQVTLRCSPISGHKSVSWYQQVLGQGPQFIFQYYEKEERGRGNFPDRFSARQFPNYSSELNVNALLLGDSALYLCASSLLAEEIQYFGAGTRLSVL.

This chain connects TRBV18 to TRBJ2-3; no definite D call. V lost 4 bases and J lost 2, with 13 bases in between. The CDR3 length is 15 residues. Germline CDR1 reads KGHSH; CDR2 reads LQKENI. CDR3 coding DNA: TGTGCCAGCTCACTCGTCGACACCTTCACAGATACGCAGTATTTT. Translated, it gives CASSLVDTFTDTQYF. Looking up the rest from reference TRBV18 and TRBJ2-3 gives the full variable domain: NAGVMQNPRHLVRRRGQEARLRCSPMKGHSHVYWYRQLPEEGLKFMVYLQKENIIDESGMPKERFSAEFPKEGPSILRIQQVVRGDSAAYFCASSLVDTFTDTQYFGPGTRLTVL.

The rearrangement joins TRBV6-5 to TRBJ2-5; 8 bases line up with TRBD1. The J segment lost 5 bases and the V segment lost 5 bases, leaving 7 bases of the junction unmatched. The V gene's germline CDR1 is MNHEY and CDR2 SVGAGI. The CDR3 is made up of 14 amino acids. This CDR3 reads CASSPGGFEETQYF. CDR3 in DNA: TGTGCCAGCAGTCCAGGGGGCTTCGAGGAGACCCAGTACTTC.

The chain links TRBV19 to TRBJ1-1, with a tentative D call TRBD1 (6 bases). Trimming cost V 9 bases and J 1 base, with 12 bases left between them. Germline CDR1 LNHDA, CDR2 SQIVND (reference sequence). This CDR3 comprises 13 residues. In DNA form, the CDR3 reads TGTGCCAGCAACCGAGGGGGGAACACTGAAGCTTTCTTT. The encoded protein is CASNRGGNTEAFF.

The chain links TRBV28 to TRBJ2-5; weak D call: TRBD1 (5 bases). Germline CDR1 is MDHEN and CDR2 is SYDVKM. CDR3 length: 14 residues. Trimming removed 7 bases at V and 5 bases at J, with 17 bases between. CDR3 in DNA: TGTGCCAGCACCCCCAACAGGAATCGGGAGACCCAGTACTTC. Its translation is CASTPNRNRETQYF.

The chain couples TRBV27 to TRBJ2-2; 9 bases are shared with TRBD1. Germline CDR1 is MNHEY and CDR2 is SMNVEV (reference sequence). The CDR3 runs to 14 residues. V lost 5 bases, J lost 6 bases, and 4 bases stayed unmatched. Written as DNA, the CDR3 is TGTGCCAGCAGTATCGGACAGGGGTCCGGGGAGCTGTTTTTT. As protein: CASSIGQGSGELFF.

This chain uses TRBV7-2 with TRBJ2-5; 15 nucleotides agree with TRBD2. There are 17 residues in the CDR3. The V gene's germline CDR1 is SGHTA and CDR2 FQGNSA. J lost 5 bases, V lost 0 bases, and 4 bases had no gene match. DNA of the CDR3: TGTGCCAGCAGCTTAGCGGGACTAGCGGGGGGCGGGGAGACCCAGTACTTC. Protein: CASSLAGLAGGGETQYF.

V and J are TRBV29-1 and TRBJ2-3, with D unresolved. The germline V gene encodes CDR1 SQVTM and CDR2 ANQGSEA. CDR3 length: 14 residues. V lost 7 bases to trimming and J lost 6 bases, with 20 bases between them. The CDR3 DNA follows: TGCAGCGCCGCGGTAGGAACTCCCTTCGATACGCAGTATTTT. As protein: CSAAVGTPFDTQYF.

This chain uses TRBV19 with TRBJ1-2, with a weak D call TRBD1 (5 bases). V lost 2 bases, J lost 4 bases, and 8 bases lay in between. Germline V gene lookup returns CDR1 LNHDA and CDR2 SQIVND (reference sequence). The CDR3 is 13 residues long. The CDR3 bases are TGTGCCAGTAGTATACAGGGTACCTATGGCTACACCTTC. Its protein product is CASSIQGTYGYTF.

V is TRBV4-1 and J is TRBJ2-3; 9 nucleotides line up with TRBD2. The CDR3 totals 14 residues. Germline CDR1 reads MGHRA; CDR2 reads YSYEKL. Germline trimming cut 3 bases from V and 8 bases from J; bases unmatched to any gene: 6. The CDR3 nucleotides read TGCGCCAGCAGCCAGGGACTAGCCGGTGGTACGCAGTATTTT. This translates into CASSQGLAGGTQYF.

The V gene is TRBV7-2, the J gene TRBJ2-7; possible D gene TRBD1, 7 bases. Deletions cut 2 bases from V and 2 bases from J, with 13 bases between. CDR3 length equals 15 residues. From germline, CDR1 is SGHTA and CDR2 FQGNSA. The CDR3 region has the DNA TGTGCCAGCAGCTTACAGGGGGGCGGAACCTACGAGCAGTACGTC. Protein: CASSLQGGGTYEQYV.

This clone was recorded at least ten times. This CDR3 reads CASSSSGALRGETQYF. The CDR3 nucleotides read TGTGCCAGCAGCTCTAGCGGGGCTTTAAGGGGGGAGACCCAGTACTTC. The chain employs TRBV7-8 and TRBJ2-5, with 9 nucleotides matching TRBD2. The germline gives CDR1 SGHVS, CDR2 FQNEAQ. This CDR3 has 16 residues. Germline trimming cut 4 bases from V and 5 bases from J; bases unmatched to any gene: 11.

The genes are TRBV25-1 and TRBJ1-4; D possibly corresponds to TRBD1 (6 bases). CDR3 length: 15 amino acids. Trimming took off 0 bases at V and 6 bases at J, with 11 bases between the two ends. Germline assignment: CDR1 MGHDK and CDR2 SYGVNS. For the CDR3, the DNA is TGTGCCAGCAGTGAATACGGGGGGCCGGATGAAAAACTGTTTTTT. Protein: CASSEYGGPDEKLFF.

V gene TRBV18 combines with J gene TRBJ2-7, with D possibly TRBD1 on 5 matching bases. Germline loops: CDR1 KGHSH, CDR2 LQKENI. The V end was cut by 6 bases, the J end by 4 bases, with 16 bases between. CDR3 size: 14 residues. Written as DNA, the CDR3 is TGTGCCAGCTCCCTTCAGGGATCGGCGTACGAGCAGTACTTC. Translated: CASSLQGSAYEQYF.

The chain combines TRBV15 with TRBJ1-2; TRBD1 might be the D (5 bases). Trimming pared 0 bases from V and 10 bases from J, leaving 9 bases between. The CDR3 loop spans 12 amino acids. Germline V gene data show CDR1 as LNHNV and CDR2 as YYDKDF (reference sequence). The CDR3 is CATSRDQGNYTF. Written as DNA, the CDR3 is TGTGCCACCAGCAGAGATCAGGGAAACTACACCTTC.

The chain carries TRBV4-1 and TRBJ2-5, with 7 nucleotides matching TRBD1. Germline lookup yields CDR1 MGHRA and CDR2 YSYEKL. V lost 3 bases to trimming and J lost 5 bases; unmatched junction nucleotides: 3. The CDR3 consists of 13 residues. The CDR3 coding sequence is TGCGCCAGCAGCCATGGACAGGAGGAGACCCAGTACTTC. This gives the protein CASSHGQEETQYF.

This rearrangement joins TRBV18 to TRBJ1-2; the D is unclear. V lost 1 base to trimming and J lost 1 base, with 7 bases between them. Per germline, CDR1 KGHSH and CDR2 LQKENI. CDR3 length: 14 residues. The CDR3 reads CASSPREFNYGYTF. The CDR3 DNA follows: TGTGCCAGCTCACCACGAGAGTTTAACTATGGCTACACCTTC.